This TCR beta chain derives from a study of early T cells in non-severe SARS-CoV-2 infection. Study background: Sequenced material consisted of bulk RNA (from unsorted whole blood), and chains were unpaired. Findings of the study overall: VDJdb matching, biased toward anti-spike CD8 responses, missed private and CD4 specificities.

Individual cDNA molecules received unique molecular identifiers during library preparation. MiXCR, applied by TCRdb to the 5' RACE reads, yields one record per CDR3 protein. The sample contains around 83,000 distinct CDR3 sequences, over 9.5% of which appear only once. Germline V gene data show CDR1 as SQVTM and CDR2 as ANQGSEA. The CDR3 runs 13 residues. Trimming stripped 4 bases from V and 3 bases from J, with 12 bases between. This clonotype was detected a few times. Its antigen is currently unknown. The sequences come from whole blood, collected at baseline. This TCR derives from an adult who was a healthcare worker with PCR-confirmed SARS-CoV-2 infection or an uninfected control (not recorded which). The chain is built from TRBV29-1 and TRBJ1-2; weak D call: TRBD1 (5 bases). The DNA for the CDR3 is TGCAGCGTTGGTCAGGGAAGCGACTATGGCTACACCTTC. Its translation is CSVGQGSDYGYTF.